One T cell receptor (beta chain) is described in this entry. Antigen specificity is unknown. Using quantitative 5'-RACE with molecular barcodes, the authors made TCR beta libraries. TCRdb fed the 5' RACE reads into MiXCR, producing one record per CDR3 protein. The sample gives around 390,000 distinct CDR3 sequences, around 24% of which show up once; less than 20% is in the top ten. This sample was included in a study of CD8 T cells in ankylosing spondylitis. Study results and limitations: Disease-associated clonotypes exhibited CD8+ identity and were relatively infrequent in peripheral blood. It appeared that ankylosing spondylitis blood was characterized by a TCR beta motif of several highly homologous variants. Disease-linked clones reportedly showed significant enrichment in matched ankylosing spondylitis synovial fluid.

The V gene's germline CDR1 is GTSNPN and CDR2 SVGIG (reference sequence). This CDR3 comprises 14 residues. V lost 4 bases to trimming and J lost 3 bases, with 15 bases between them. The J gene is TRBJ1-1, the V gene TRBV30; D gene unclear. The source of this sequence is a male donor with ankylosing spondylitis. The source material was blood, either unsorted or a sorted T cell fraction (not recorded which). This CDR3 reads CAWIPMGSYTEAFF. The CDR3 DNA is TGTGCCTGGATACCTATGGGCAGTTACACTGAAGCTTTCTTT.